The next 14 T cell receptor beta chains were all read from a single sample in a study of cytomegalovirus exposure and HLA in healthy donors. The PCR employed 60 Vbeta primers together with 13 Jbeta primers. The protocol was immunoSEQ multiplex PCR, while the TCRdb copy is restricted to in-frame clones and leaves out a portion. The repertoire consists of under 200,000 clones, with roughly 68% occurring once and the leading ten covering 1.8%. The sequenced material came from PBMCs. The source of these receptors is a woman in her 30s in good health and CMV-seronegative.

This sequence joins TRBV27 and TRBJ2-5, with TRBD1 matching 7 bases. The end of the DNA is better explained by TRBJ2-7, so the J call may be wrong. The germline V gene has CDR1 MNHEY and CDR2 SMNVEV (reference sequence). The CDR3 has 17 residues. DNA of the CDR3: TGTGCCAGCAGTACATATCCGGGACAGCCACGGCCCTACGAGCAGTACTTC. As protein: CASSTYPGQPRPYEQYF.

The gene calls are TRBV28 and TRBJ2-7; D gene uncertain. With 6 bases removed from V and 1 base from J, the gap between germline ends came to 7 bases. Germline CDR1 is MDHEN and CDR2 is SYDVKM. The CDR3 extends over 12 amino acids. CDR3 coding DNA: TGTGCCAGCAGCCCCCATTCCTACGAGCAGTACTTC. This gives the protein CASSPHSYEQYF.

CDR3 in amino acids: CASSYSGGSETQYF. In DNA form, the CDR3 reads TGTGCCAGCAGTTACTCGGGCGGGTCAGAGACCCAGTACTTC. This chain links TRBV6-5 with TRBJ2-5, with D possibly TRBD2 on 5 matching bases. This CDR3 spans 14 amino acids. CDR1 and CDR2 from the germline V gene are MNHEY and SVGAGI. Deletions cut 0 bases from V and 4 bases from J, with 9 bases between.

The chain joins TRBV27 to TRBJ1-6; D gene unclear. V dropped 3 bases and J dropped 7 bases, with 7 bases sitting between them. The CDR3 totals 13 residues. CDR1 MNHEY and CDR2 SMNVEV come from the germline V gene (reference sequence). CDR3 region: CASSFISNSPLHF. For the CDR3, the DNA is TGTGCCAGCAGTTTTATCTCCAATTCACCCCTCCACTTT.

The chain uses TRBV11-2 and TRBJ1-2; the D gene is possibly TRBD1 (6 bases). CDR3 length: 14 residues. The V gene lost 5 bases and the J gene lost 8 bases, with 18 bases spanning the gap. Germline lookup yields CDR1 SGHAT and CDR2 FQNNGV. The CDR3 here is CASSRTDLLYGYTF. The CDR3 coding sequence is TGTGCCAGCAGCCGGACAGACCTCCTATACGGCTACACCTTC.

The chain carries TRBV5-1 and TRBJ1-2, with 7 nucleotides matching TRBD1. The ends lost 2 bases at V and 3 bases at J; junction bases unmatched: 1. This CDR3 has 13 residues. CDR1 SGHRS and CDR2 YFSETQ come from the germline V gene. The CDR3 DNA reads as TGCGCCAGCAGCTTTACAGGGGACTATGGCTACACCTTC. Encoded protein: CASSFTGDYGYTF.

The CDR3 sequence is CASSYSGLGNTIYF. The CDR3 DNA sequence: TGTGCCAGCAGTTACTCAGGACTTGGAAACACCATATATTTT. The chain employs TRBV6-6 and TRBJ1-3; D is ambiguous. V lost 0 bases and J 3 bases, leaving 6 bases between the germline ends. The CDR3 is made up of 14 amino acids. Germline lookup yields CDR1 MNHNY and CDR2 SVGAGI (reference sequence).

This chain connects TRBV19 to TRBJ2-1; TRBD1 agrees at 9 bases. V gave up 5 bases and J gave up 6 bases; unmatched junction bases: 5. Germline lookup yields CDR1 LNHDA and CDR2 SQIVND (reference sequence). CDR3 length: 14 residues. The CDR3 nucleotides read TGTGCCAGTAGTCCGACAGGGGGTCTCAATGAGCAGTTCTTC. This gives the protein CASSPTGGLNEQFF.

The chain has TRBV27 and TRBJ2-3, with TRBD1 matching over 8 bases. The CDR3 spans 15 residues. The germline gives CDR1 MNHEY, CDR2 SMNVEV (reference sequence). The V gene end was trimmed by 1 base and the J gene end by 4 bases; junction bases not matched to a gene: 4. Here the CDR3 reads CASSLFRQGSDTQYF. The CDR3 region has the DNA TGTGCCAGCAGTTTATTTCGACAGGGGTCAGATACGCAGTATTTT.

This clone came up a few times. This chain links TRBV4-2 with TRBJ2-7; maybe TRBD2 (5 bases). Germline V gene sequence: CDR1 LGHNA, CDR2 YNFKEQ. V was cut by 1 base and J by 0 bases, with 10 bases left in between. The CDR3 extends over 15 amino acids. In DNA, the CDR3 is TGTGCCAGCAGCCAAGTCTCGAGCGGCTCCTACGAGCAGTACTTC. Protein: CASSQVSSGSYEQYF.

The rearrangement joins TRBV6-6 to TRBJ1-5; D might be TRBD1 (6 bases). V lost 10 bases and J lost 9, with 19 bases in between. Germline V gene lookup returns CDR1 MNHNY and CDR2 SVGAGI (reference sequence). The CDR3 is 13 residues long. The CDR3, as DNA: TGTGCCACCCTGGGGGCCGGTGGACTGCCCCAGCATTTT. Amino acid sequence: CATLGAGGLPQHF.

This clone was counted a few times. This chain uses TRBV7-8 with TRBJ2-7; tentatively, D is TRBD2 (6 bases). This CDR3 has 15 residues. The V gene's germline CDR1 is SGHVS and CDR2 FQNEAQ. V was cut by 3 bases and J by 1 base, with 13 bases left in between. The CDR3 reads CASSFKSGTSYEQYF. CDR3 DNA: TGTGCCAGCAGCTTTAAATCGGGGACTTCCTACGAGCAGTACTTC.

As DNA, the CDR3 is TGTGCCACCAAGACTAGCGGTAACACAGATACGCAGTATTTT. Its protein product is CATKTSGNTDTQYF. The chain recombines TRBV19 with TRBJ2-3, with 9 bases fitting TRBD2. The CDR3 is made up of 14 amino acids. Trimming cost V 10 bases and J 2 bases; bases outside gene matches: 7. Germline V gene sequence: CDR1 LNHDA, CDR2 SQIVND (reference sequence).

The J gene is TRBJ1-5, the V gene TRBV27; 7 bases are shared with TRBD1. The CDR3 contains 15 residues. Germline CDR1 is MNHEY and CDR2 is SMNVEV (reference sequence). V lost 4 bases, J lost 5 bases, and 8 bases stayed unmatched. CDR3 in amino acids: CASSYRQGWYQPQHF. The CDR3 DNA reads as TGTGCCAGCAGTTATCGACAGGGATGGTATCAGCCCCAGCATTTT.